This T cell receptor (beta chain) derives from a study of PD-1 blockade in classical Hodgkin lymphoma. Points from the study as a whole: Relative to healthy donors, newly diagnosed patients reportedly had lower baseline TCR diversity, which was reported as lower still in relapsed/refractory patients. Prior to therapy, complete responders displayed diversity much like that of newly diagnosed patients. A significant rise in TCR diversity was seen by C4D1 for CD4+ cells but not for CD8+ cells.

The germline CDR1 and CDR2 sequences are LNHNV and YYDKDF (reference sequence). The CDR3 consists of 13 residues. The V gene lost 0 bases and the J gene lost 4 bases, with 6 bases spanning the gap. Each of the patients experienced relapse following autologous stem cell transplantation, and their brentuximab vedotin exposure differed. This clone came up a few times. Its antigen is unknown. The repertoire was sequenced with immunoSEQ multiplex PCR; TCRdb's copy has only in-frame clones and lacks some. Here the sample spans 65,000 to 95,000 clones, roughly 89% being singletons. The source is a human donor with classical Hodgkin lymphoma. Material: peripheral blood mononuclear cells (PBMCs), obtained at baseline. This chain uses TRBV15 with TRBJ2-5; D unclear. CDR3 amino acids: CATSRDQRETQYF. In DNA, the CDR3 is TGTGCCACCAGCAGAGATCAACGAGAGACCCAGTACTTC.